Following are 30 T cell receptor beta chains from one sample sequenced in a study of T cell repertoires in cytomegalovirus infection. MiXCR, run by TCRdb on the reads, gives a single entry per CDR3 protein. The repertoire holds 100,000 or so distinct CDR3 sequences, 20% to 30% seen once, with roughly 43% in the top ten. The sample comprised CD8+ T cells from PBMCs. The receptors shown here come from a human donor in good health (CMV status not recorded). Some clones in this sample may be carry-over from other donors' samples.

The J gene is TRBJ2-3, the V gene TRBV5-1; tentatively, D is TRBD2 (5 bases). The CDR3 contains 13 residues. Germline V CDR1 and CDR2: SGHRS, YFSETQ. Trimming left V 4 bases short and J 6 bases short, with 12 bases between. The CDR3 sequence: CASSGLAMDTQYF. In nucleotides, the CDR3 is TGCGCCAGCAGCGGACTTGCGATGGATACGCAGTATTTT.

This clonotype was seen only a few times. The chain employs TRBV27 and TRBJ2-7, with 10 positions matching TRBD2. J lost 6 bases, V lost 5 bases, and 10 bases had no gene match. The length of the CDR3 is 15 residues. Germline V CDR1 and CDR2: MNHEY, SMNVEV (reference sequence). Here the CDR3 reads CASSRGLAINLEQYF. CDR3 sequence (DNA): TGTGCCAGCAGTAGGGGACTAGCGATAAACCTCGAGCAGTACTTC.

This clonotype has just a few counts. This CDR3 is CASSFNSLYEQYF. CDR3 nucleotide sequence: TGTGCCAGCAGCTTTAATTCATTGTACGAGCAGTACTTC. The V call is TRBV5-4, the J call TRBJ2-7; D not certain. The CDR3 has 13 amino acids. V lost 2 bases to trimming and J lost 4 bases, with 10 bases between them. Germline CDR1 and CDR2: SGHNT and YYREEE (reference sequence).

In this sample, this clonotype turned up many times. This chain links TRBV7-2 with TRBJ2-1; unclear D gene. The V gene lost 0 bases and the J gene lost 0 bases, with 12 bases spanning the gap. This CDR3 is built from 17 residues. Germline loops: CDR1 SGHTA, CDR2 FQGNSA. For the CDR3, the DNA is TGTGCCAGCAGCTTAGCAGGTTGGGATAGCTCCTACAATGAGCAGTTCTTC. Translating gives CASSLAGWDSSYNEQFF.

CDR3 in amino acids: CAGTFSGQPNTEAFF. As DNA, the CDR3 is TGTGCCGGGACTTTTTCGGGACAGCCGAACACTGAAGCTTTCTTT. The rearrangement uses TRBV7-8 and TRBJ1-1, with 7 bases lining up with TRBD1. CDR1 and CDR2 from the germline V gene are SGHVS and FQNEAQ. Germline trimming cut 11 bases from V and 1 base from J; bases unmatched to any gene: 13. The CDR3 covers 15 residues.

The chain combines TRBV29-1 with TRBJ2-7; 7 positions match TRBD2. This CDR3 region has 14 residues. Germline V gives CDR1 SQVTM, CDR2 ANQGSEA. V shed 2 bases, J shed 0 bases, and the junction held 4 bases outside the gene matches. CDR3 sequence: CSVELAGSSYEQYF. Here the CDR3 DNA reads TGCAGCGTTGAATTAGCGGGCTCCTCCTACGAGCAGTACTTC.

The chain carries TRBV27 and TRBJ2-5; the D is unclear. V was trimmed by 6 bases and J by 3 bases, leaving 17 bases between them. Germline CDR1 MNHEY, CDR2 SMNVEV (reference sequence). There are 15 residues in the CDR3. As DNA, the CDR3 is TGTGCCAGCAGCGCCACGCTTCAGCCCAAAGAGACCCAGTACTTC. It translates to CASSATLQPKETQYF.

This clonotype showed up just a few times. The gene calls are TRBV6-1 and TRBJ2-7; TRBD1 matches 7 bases. The CDR3 runs 14 residues. CDR1 MNHNS and CDR2 SASEGT come from the germline V gene. The V and J ends lost 5 bases and 4 bases, in that order; junction bases with no gene match: 8. CDR3 nucleotide sequence: TGTGCCAGCAGTTTCCGGGACAGCCTTTACGAGCAGTACTTC. It encodes CASSFRDSLYEQYF.

The chain uses TRBV6-6 and TRBJ2-7; 12 positions match TRBD2. CDR1 and CDR2 from the germline V gene are MNHNY and SVGAGI (reference sequence). This CDR3 region has 16 residues. V shed 0 bases and J 5 bases; nucleotides not matched to a gene: 5. CDR3 region: CASSYSKLAGGDEQYF. The CDR3 DNA follows: TGTGCCAGCAGTTACTCGAAACTAGCGGGGGGCGACGAGCAGTACTTC.

The V call is TRBV20-1, the J call TRBJ2-2; 9 bases match TRBD2. Germline V gives CDR1 DFQATT, CDR2 SNEGSKA (reference sequence). The CDR3 sequence is 13 residues long. The DNA for the CDR3 is TGCACTGTAGCGGGGGACGACACCGGGGAGCTGTTTTTT. It encodes CTVAGDDTGELFF.

J is TRBJ2-4 and V is TRBV5-4, with unresolved D. CDR3 length: 16 residues. The V end was cut by 0 bases, the J end by 0 bases, with 10 bases between. Germline V gene lookup returns CDR1 SGHNT and CDR2 YYREEE (reference sequence). The CDR3 DNA is TGTGCCAGCAGCTTGGCCACTGGGCTAGCCAAAAACATTCAGTACTTC. It specifies CASSLATGLAKNIQYF.

The table lists this clonotype with a few counts. V is TRBV6-2 or TRBV6-3 and J is TRBJ2-2, with 13 bases fitting TRBD2. Per the germline V gene, CDR1 is MNHEY and CDR2 is SVGEGT. CDR3 length: 17 residues. V lost 5 bases, J lost 4 bases, and 7 bases stayed unmatched. This chain's CDR3 is CASSPWTSGRSTGELFF. The CDR3 DNA reads TGTGCCAGCAGTCCCTGGACTAGCGGGAGATCCACCGGGGAGCTGTTTTTT.

The chain couples TRBV7-6 to TRBJ2-3; TRBD2 agrees at 10 bases. The germline V gene has CDR1 SGHVS and CDR2 FNYEAQ. V was pared by 5 bases and J by 2 bases, with 10 bases of the junction left unmatched. The CDR3 length is 17 residues. CDR3 sequence (DNA): TGTGCCAGCAGCCAAAGGGCTAGCGGGGGCCTCACAGATACGCAGTATTTT. It yields the protein CASSQRASGGLTDTQYF. The full variable domain, in which reference TRBV7-6 and TRBJ2-3 provide the parts outside the CDR3, is GAGVSQSPRYKVTKRGQDVALRCDPISGHVSLYWYRQALGQGPEFLTYFNYEAQQDKSGLPNDRFSAERPEGSISTLTIQRTEQRDSAMYRCASSQRASGGLTDTQYFGPGTRLTVL.

V and J are TRBV13 and TRBJ2-1, with 15 bases fitting TRBD2. CDR3 length: 16 residues. The germline CDR1 and CDR2 sequences are PRHDT and FYEKMQ (reference sequence). V lost 4 bases to trimming and J lost 7 bases; unmatched junction nucleotides: 5. CDR3 DNA sequence: TGTGCCAGCAGCTCCTCCGGACTAGCGGGGGGGAATGAGCAGTTCTTC. It is translated as CASSSSGLAGGNEQFF.

The chain carries TRBV12-3 or TRBV12-4 and TRBJ1-5; maybe TRBD1 (6 bases). V shed 3 bases and J shed 5 bases, with 17 bases lying between them. The CDR3 loop spans 16 amino acids. CDR3 DNA: TGTGCCAGCAGTTTGGGCCAGGGGCCCGACGATCAGCCCCAGCATTTT. Amino acid sequence: CASSLGQGPDDQPQHF.

The chain employs TRBV7-9 and TRBJ1-4; perhaps TRBD1 as D (5 bases). The germline CDR1 and CDR2 sequences are SEHNR and FQNEAQ (reference sequence). This CDR3 is 17 amino acids long. V lost 3 bases and J 5 bases, leaving 19 bases between the germline ends. The CDR3 loop reads CASSFGDGRAENEKLFF. Written as DNA, the CDR3 is TGTGCCAGCAGCTTCGGGGACGGAAGGGCGGAAAATGAAAAACTGTTTTTT.

This clonotype came up a few times. The chain carries TRBV12-3 or TRBV12-4 and TRBJ1-2; D gene uncertain. V lost 5 bases and J 1 base, leaving 11 bases between the germline ends. The CDR3 totals 14 residues. The CDR3 DNA reads as TGTGCCAGCAGTCTCTCGGGGAATAACTATGGCTACACCTTC. Translation: CASSLSGNNYGYTF.

This clonotype was picked up many times. The chain has TRBV7-2 and TRBJ2-5; D is unresolved. Germline-derived CDR1 and CDR2 are SGHTA and FQGNSA. This CDR3 is built from 14 residues. V was pared by 5 bases and J by 1 base, with 11 bases between. CDR3 nucleotide sequence: TGTGCCAGCAGCCCCTTTGGCGGCCAAGAGACCCAGTACTTC. Protein product: CASSPFGGQETQYF.

This clonotype was counted only a few times. J is TRBJ2-1 and V is TRBV3-1; TRBD2 might be the D (5 bases). Trimming took 5 bases from V and 0 from J, leaving 17 bases between them. Germline values: CDR1 LGHDT, CDR2 YNNKEL (reference sequence). The CDR3 extends over 17 amino acids. DNA for the CDR3: TGTGCCAGCAGCGTCCCGAAGAGCGGTAGCTCCTACAATGAGCAGTTCTTC. This encodes CASSVPKSGSSYNEQFF.

This clonotype was seen just once. Possible read error: a much larger clone is one base away. The rearrangement joins TRBV28 to TRBJ2-5, with no clear D. Trimming shortened V by 4 bases and J by 5 bases, and 11 bases separated the two germline ends. Germline loops: CDR1 MDHEN, CDR2 SYDVKM. The CDR3 runs 13 residues. The CDR3 sequence: CASSSLGKETQYF. The DNA of the CDR3 is TGTGCCAGCAGTTCCCTCGGTAAGGAGACCCAGTACTTC.

This clonotype was seen a few times. The chain uses TRBV29-1 and TRBJ1-1; perhaps TRBD1 as D (5 bases). Germline loops: CDR1 SQVTM, CDR2 ANQGSEA. V was pared by 5 bases and J by 0 bases, with 13 bases between. The CDR3 has 14 amino acids. The CDR3 DNA reads as TGCAGCGTTAGGGGTCCAGGGATGAACACTGAAGCTTTCTTT. Its translation is CSVRGPGMNTEAFF.

This clonotype was seen a handful of times. The V gene is TRBV27, the J gene TRBJ2-1; 10 bases match TRBD2. Unmatched junction bases numbered 18, after V lost 5 bases and J lost 8 bases. The CDR3 extends over 18 amino acids. Germline CDR1 is MNHEY and CDR2 is SMNVEV (reference sequence). The CDR3 DNA reads TGTGCCAGCAGTCTGAACTGGGTAGCGGGAGGATTAGGGGATGAGCAGTTCTTC. This translates into CASSLNWVAGGLGDEQFF.

This clonotype was seen ten or more times. The chain combines TRBV28 with TRBJ2-3; D is possibly TRBD1 (6 bases). The V and J ends lost 6 bases and 4 bases respectively, with 20 bases between them. The CDR3 spans 16 residues. Germline V gene lookup returns CDR1 MDHEN and CDR2 SYDVKM. CDR3 sequence: CASSPRTAHNADTQYF. The CDR3 nucleotides are TGTGCCAGCAGCCCACGGACAGCTCATAACGCAGATACGCAGTATTTT.

The table lists this clonotype with many counts. The chain carries TRBV20-1 and TRBJ2-1, with 8 positions matching TRBD2. Trimming took 7 bases from V and 1 from J; bases not matched to a gene: 12. The CDR3 loop spans 16 amino acids. Germline loops: CDR1 DFQATT, CDR2 SNEGSKA (reference sequence). DNA of the CDR3: TGCAGTGGCTTACTTCCACGGGAGGGGTCCTACAATGAGCAGTTCTTC. Residues: CSGLLPREGSYNEQFF.

V and J are TRBV7-9 and TRBJ2-7, with TRBD1 identical over 7 bases. From germline, CDR1 is SEHNR and CDR2 FQNEAQ (reference sequence). CDR3 size: 16 residues. The trim removed 1 base at V and 6 bases at J, leaving 12 bases unmatched. The CDR3: CASSLVESRTGAEQYF. The CDR3 coding sequence is TGTGCCAGCAGCTTAGTGGAGTCGCGGACAGGAGCCGAGCAGTACTTC.

There are a few counts of this clonotype. The rearrangement links TRBV4-1 to TRBJ2-3, with D uncertain. The CDR3 length is 15 residues. Deletions cut 0 bases from V and 2 bases from J, with 9 bases between. Per germline, CDR1 MGHRA and CDR2 YSYEKL. CDR3 protein: CASSQDGVVTDTQYF. The CDR3 DNA reads TGCGCCAGCAGCCAAGATGGGGTGGTCACAGATACGCAGTATTTT.

V is TRBV4-3 and J is TRBJ1-1; unclear D gene. This CDR3 spans 13 amino acids. Germline V gene sequence: CDR1 LGHNA, CDR2 YSLEER. Between the trimmed V and J ends, which lost 3 bases and 0 bases, there was a span of 5 bases. The CDR3 nucleotides read TGCGCCAGCAGCCACTTACTGAACACTGAAGCTTTCTTT. Translated: CASSHLLNTEAFF.

This clonotype was picked up a small number of times. This chain links TRBV7-2 with TRBJ1-5, with D tentatively TRBD1 (5 bases). With 0 bases removed from V and 0 bases from J, the gap between germline ends came to 12 bases. The CDR3 runs to 17 residues. In germline, CDR1 is SGHTA, CDR2 FQGNSA. The CDR3 is CASSLAAGLYSNQPQHF. The CDR3 DNA follows: TGTGCCAGCAGCTTAGCGGCAGGGTTGTATAGCAATCAGCCCCAGCATTTT.

This clonotype was recorded at least ten times. The chain recombines TRBV7-9 with TRBJ2-5, with D possibly being TRBD1 or TRBD2 (6 bases each). The CDR3 is 15 amino acids. V was trimmed by 5 bases and J by 4 bases, leaving 17 bases between them. From germline, CDR1 is SEHNR and CDR2 FQNEAQ (reference sequence). CDR3 protein: CASSPASGAGETQYF. CDR3 DNA: TGTGCCAGCAGCCCCGCGTCGGGGGCGGGAGAGACCCAGTACTTC.

V is TRBV28 and J is TRBJ2-7; 10 bases agree with TRBD2. The CDR3 is made up of 14 amino acids. Germline lookup yields CDR1 MDHEN and CDR2 SYDVKM. V shed 4 bases, J shed 3 bases, and the junction held 3 bases outside the gene matches. The CDR3 DNA reads as TGTGCCAGCAGTTCACTAGCGGGGCGCTACGAGCAGTACTTC. Encoded protein: CASSSLAGRYEQYF.